Following are 21 T cell receptor beta chains from one sample sequenced in a study of T cell repertoires in cytomegalovirus infection. TCRdb re-derived calls from the reads in MiXCR, one entry per CDR3 protein. The sample has about 770,000 distinct CDR3 sequences, 25% to 35% seen once; the top ten hold about an eighth. Antigens for these TCRs are unknown. The sequencing here drew on cultured CD8+ T cells from PBMCs, taken from culture after CMV antigen stimulation. The source of these receptors is a human donor in good health (CMV status not recorded). Some clones in this sample may be carry-over from other donors' samples.

This clonotype was detected a few times. The CDR3 nucleotides read TGTGCCAGCAGCTTCAGGGCGGTGGGATATGGCTACACCTTC. Translation gives CASSFRAVGYGYTF. V and J are TRBV7-8 and TRBJ1-2; maybe TRBD1 (5 bases). Per the germline V gene, CDR1 is SGHVS and CDR2 is FQNEAQ. Deletions cut 3 bases from V and 5 bases from J, with 13 bases between. CDR3 length equals 14 residues.

V gene TRBV19 combines with J gene TRBJ2-5; a possible D gene is TRBD2 (7 bases). Germline values: CDR1 LNHDA, CDR2 SQIVND (reference sequence). The CDR3 spans 15 residues. Trimming shortened V by 7 bases and J by 1 base, and 16 bases separated the two germline ends. Here the CDR3 DNA reads TGTGCCAGTACCCCCGGGGCGGGGGCCCAAGAGACCCAGTACTTC. Amino acid sequence: CASTPGAGAQETQYF.

There are a few counts of this clonotype. The rearrangement uses TRBV6-6 and TRBJ2-7, with D possibly being TRBD2 (6 bases). CDR3 length: 12 amino acids. The germline V and J ends were trimmed by 6 bases and 6 bases, with 12 bases remaining between them. The germline gives CDR1 MNHNY, CDR2 SVGAGI (reference sequence). In DNA form, the CDR3 reads TGTGCCAGCAGCTCCGGCGGGATCGAGCAGTACGTC. Protein product: CASSSGGIEQYV.

This clonotype appeared once. V gene TRBV6-6 combines with J gene TRBJ2-5, with a weak D call TRBD2 (5 bases). Trimming removed 10 bases from V and 1 base from J, with 25 bases in between. Germline CDR1 MNHNY, CDR2 SVGAGI (reference sequence). The CDR3 consists of 17 residues. As DNA, the CDR3 is TGTGCCACCTATCCAACCCGACCCAGCGGATTCCAAGAGACCCAGTACTTC. It yields the protein CATYPTRPSGFQETQYF.

The rearrangement joins TRBV4-1 to TRBJ2-7, with D possibly matching TRBD2 (7 bases). The germline V gene has CDR1 MGHRA and CDR2 YSYEKL. Deletions cut 0 bases from V and 4 bases from J, with 13 bases between. This CDR3 region has 15 residues. This CDR3 reads CASSQDSGGGYEQYF. In DNA, the CDR3 is TGCGCCAGCAGCCAAGATTCGGGGGGCGGTTACGAGCAGTACTTC.

Points on this clonotype: One base away lies a much larger clone, so this may be a sequencing read error. This chain joins TRBV7-9 and TRBJ1-4; tentatively, D is TRBD1 (5 bases). V was cut by 5 bases and J by 1 base, with 11 bases left in between. The CDR3 loop spans 15 amino acids. Germline V CDR1 and CDR2: SEHNR, FQNEAQ (reference sequence). This chain's CDR3 is CASSVIQGTNEKLFF. The CDR3, as DNA: TGTGCCAGCAGCGTAATCCAGGGAACTAATGAAAAACTGTTTTTT. The entire variable domain, with the rest obtained from reference TRBV7-9 and TRBJ1-4, is as follows: DTGVSQNPRHKITKRGQNVTFRCDPISEHNRLYWYRQTLGQGPEFLTYFQNEAQLEKSRLLSDRFSAERPKGSFSTLEIQRTEQGDSAMYLCASSVIQGTNEKLFFGSGTQLSVL.

The rearrangement joins TRBV9 to TRBJ2-3; D gene unclear. CDR1 is SGDLS and CDR2 is YYNGEE in the germline V gene. The germline V and J ends were trimmed by 1 base and 6 bases, with 6 bases remaining between them. The CDR3 contains 12 residues. CDR3 loop: CASSVSSDTQYF. DNA of the CDR3: TGTGCCAGCAGCGTAAGCAGTGATACGCAGTATTTT.

The rearrangement links TRBV2 to TRBJ1-1; no reliable D call. Trimming stripped 3 bases from V and 1 base from J, with 9 bases between. CDR1 is SNHLY and CDR2 is FYNNEI in the germline V gene. The CDR3 runs to 14 residues. CDR3 sequence: CASSEGSGNTEAFF. DNA of the CDR3: TGTGCCAGCAGTGAGGGAAGTGGGAACACTGAAGCTTTCTTT.

The sample holds a few counts of this clonotype. The gene calls are TRBV27 and TRBJ1-1; TRBD1 is a possible D gene (6 bases). The germline V and J ends were trimmed by 6 bases and 0 bases, with 20 bases remaining between them. This CDR3 is 17 amino acids long. Germline V gene data show CDR1 as MNHEY and CDR2 as SMNVEV (reference sequence). The CDR3 spells CASRRGVGNSMNTEAFF. The CDR3 DNA is TGTGCCAGCAGGAGGGGGGTAGGTAATAGCATGAACACTGAAGCTTTCTTT.

The gene calls are TRBV7-9 and TRBJ1-2; 8 bases are shared with TRBD1. Trimming removed 1 base from V and 5 bases from J; junction bases left unmatched: 6. The V gene's germline CDR1 is SEHNR and CDR2 FQNEAQ (reference sequence). The CDR3 loop spans 15 amino acids. The CDR3 nucleotides read TGTGCCAGCAGCTTAGACAGGGGGACGGTATATGGCTACACCTTC. This translates into CASSLDRGTVYGYTF.

This clonotype has just a few counts. The chain is built from TRBV6-2 or TRBV6-3 and TRBJ2-2; 9 bases map to TRBD2. This CDR3 is built from 17 residues. Trimming removed 4 bases from V and 5 bases from J; junction bases left unmatched: 11. Germline V gene lookup returns CDR1 MNHEY and CDR2 SVGEGT. The CDR3 coding sequence is TGTGCCAGCAGTTTACGCGCGGGGGGGCCGGTGACCGGGGAGCTGTTTTTT. Translated, it gives CASSLRAGGPVTGELFF.

This clonotype has a count of ten or more. The chain joins TRBV12-3 or TRBV12-4 to TRBJ1-2; the D gene is possibly TRBD1 (6 bases). The CDR3 length is 17 residues. V lost 3 bases, J lost 4 bases, and 21 bases lay in between. CDR3 loop: CASSFWGPLRMSYGYTF. In DNA, the CDR3 is TGTGCCAGCAGTTTTTGGGGGCCGCTGAGGATGAGCTATGGCTACACCTTC.

This clonotype occurred a few times. The gene calls are TRBV12-3 or TRBV12-4 and TRBJ2-2; D gene ambiguous. This CDR3 contains 17 residues. V was pared by 7 bases and J by 0 bases, with 18 bases between. The CDR3 protein is CASIGFQAETNTGELFF. The CDR3 DNA reads as TGTGCCAGCATAGGGTTCCAGGCGGAGACGAACACCGGGGAGCTGTTTTTT.

This rearrangement joins TRBV20-1 to TRBJ1-1; a weak D match, TRBD1 (5 bases). Germline V gene lookup returns CDR1 DFQATT and CDR2 SNEGSKA (reference sequence). This CDR3 comprises 14 residues. The germline V and J ends were trimmed by 2 bases and 6 bases, with 16 bases remaining between them. CDR3 in amino acids: CSARKMGTFAEAFF. DNA of the CDR3: TGCAGTGCTAGAAAGATGGGGACGTTCGCTGAAGCTTTCTTT.

This clonotype has a handful of counts. Mismatch with germline at one junction end may stem from a read error. The chain combines TRBV7-6 with TRBJ2-5; the D gene could be TRBD1 or TRBD2 (5 bases each). CDR3 length equals 17 residues. Germline loops: CDR1 SGHVS, CDR2 FNYEAQ. The CDR3: CASSVAYRDPRQETQYF. The CDR3 DNA reads as TGTGCCAGCAGCGTAGCTTACCGGGACCCCCGACAAGAGACCCAGTACTTC.

The chain links TRBV9 to TRBJ1-2, with 7 bases fitting TRBD1. The CDR3 is made up of 16 amino acids. Germline V lookup: CDR1 SGDLS, CDR2 YYNGEE. V trimming: 0 bases; J trimming: 2 bases; junction bases outside the gene matches: 7. The CDR3 sequence: CASSVGQGNSNYGYTF. The CDR3 nucleotides read TGTGCCAGCAGCGTAGGACAGGGCAATTCGAACTATGGCTACACCTTC.

The chain is built from TRBV18 and TRBJ2-3, with TRBD1 matching 10 bases. This CDR3 spans 17 amino acids. The V gene end was trimmed by 4 bases and the J gene end by 6 bases; junction bases not matched to a gene: 13. CDR1 KGHSH and CDR2 LQKENI come from the germline V gene. The CDR3 loop is CASSLIRDRGTRDTQYF. The CDR3, as DNA: TGTGCCAGCTCACTTATCCGGGACAGGGGCACCAGGGATACGCAGTATTTT. The variable domain in full, completed from reference TRBV18 and TRBJ2-3, reads NAGVMQNPRHLVRRRGQEARLRCSPMKGHSHVYWYRQLPEEGLKFMVYLQKENIIDESGMPKERFSAEFPKEGPSILRIQQVVRGDSAAYFCASSLIRDRGTRDTQYFGPGTRLTVL.

This clonotype appeared a few times. V gene TRBV7-6 combines with J gene TRBJ2-7; a weak D match, TRBD2 (6 bases). The V end lost 5 bases, the J end lost 3 bases, and 14 bases lay between the germline ends. Germline CDR1 is SGHVS and CDR2 is FNYEAQ. The length of the CDR3 is 14 residues. CDR3 DNA sequence: TGTGCCAGCAGCCGGGGGACGGACGACTACGAGCAGTACTTC. Encoded protein: CASSRGTDDYEQYF.

In this sample, this clonotype turned up a few times. The chain links TRBV11-2 to TRBJ2-1, with 10 positions matching TRBD2. Germline CDR1 is SGHAT and CDR2 is FQNNGV. V shed 5 bases and J 6 bases; nucleotides not matched to a gene: 13. The length of the CDR3 is 17 residues. The CDR3 bases are TGTGCCAGCAGCCCTCATCCGAGCGGGGGGGCCGTCAATGAGCAGTTCTTC. This codes for CASSPHPSGGAVNEQFF.

This clonotype was counted between two and nine times. V is TRBV27 and J is TRBJ1-1; the match to TRBD1 covers 7 bases. CDR1 is MNHEY, CDR2 SMNVEV, per germline (reference sequence). The CDR3 consists of 15 residues. J lost 5 bases, V lost 5 bases, and 11 bases had no gene match. CDR3 bases: TGTGCCAGCAGTCCTGACAGGGTAGGTTGGACTGAAGCTTTCTTT. Its protein is CASSPDRVGWTEAFF.

The chain carries TRBV5-5 and TRBJ2-5; possibly TRBD2 for D (6 bases). V was trimmed by 4 bases and J by 14 bases, leaving 12 bases between them. This CDR3 spans 10 amino acids. Germline V lookup: CDR1 SGHKS, CDR2 YYEKEE (reference sequence). The CDR3 region is CASSGGWLYF. Here the CDR3 DNA reads TGTGCCAGCAGCGGGGGGTGGCTCTACTTC.